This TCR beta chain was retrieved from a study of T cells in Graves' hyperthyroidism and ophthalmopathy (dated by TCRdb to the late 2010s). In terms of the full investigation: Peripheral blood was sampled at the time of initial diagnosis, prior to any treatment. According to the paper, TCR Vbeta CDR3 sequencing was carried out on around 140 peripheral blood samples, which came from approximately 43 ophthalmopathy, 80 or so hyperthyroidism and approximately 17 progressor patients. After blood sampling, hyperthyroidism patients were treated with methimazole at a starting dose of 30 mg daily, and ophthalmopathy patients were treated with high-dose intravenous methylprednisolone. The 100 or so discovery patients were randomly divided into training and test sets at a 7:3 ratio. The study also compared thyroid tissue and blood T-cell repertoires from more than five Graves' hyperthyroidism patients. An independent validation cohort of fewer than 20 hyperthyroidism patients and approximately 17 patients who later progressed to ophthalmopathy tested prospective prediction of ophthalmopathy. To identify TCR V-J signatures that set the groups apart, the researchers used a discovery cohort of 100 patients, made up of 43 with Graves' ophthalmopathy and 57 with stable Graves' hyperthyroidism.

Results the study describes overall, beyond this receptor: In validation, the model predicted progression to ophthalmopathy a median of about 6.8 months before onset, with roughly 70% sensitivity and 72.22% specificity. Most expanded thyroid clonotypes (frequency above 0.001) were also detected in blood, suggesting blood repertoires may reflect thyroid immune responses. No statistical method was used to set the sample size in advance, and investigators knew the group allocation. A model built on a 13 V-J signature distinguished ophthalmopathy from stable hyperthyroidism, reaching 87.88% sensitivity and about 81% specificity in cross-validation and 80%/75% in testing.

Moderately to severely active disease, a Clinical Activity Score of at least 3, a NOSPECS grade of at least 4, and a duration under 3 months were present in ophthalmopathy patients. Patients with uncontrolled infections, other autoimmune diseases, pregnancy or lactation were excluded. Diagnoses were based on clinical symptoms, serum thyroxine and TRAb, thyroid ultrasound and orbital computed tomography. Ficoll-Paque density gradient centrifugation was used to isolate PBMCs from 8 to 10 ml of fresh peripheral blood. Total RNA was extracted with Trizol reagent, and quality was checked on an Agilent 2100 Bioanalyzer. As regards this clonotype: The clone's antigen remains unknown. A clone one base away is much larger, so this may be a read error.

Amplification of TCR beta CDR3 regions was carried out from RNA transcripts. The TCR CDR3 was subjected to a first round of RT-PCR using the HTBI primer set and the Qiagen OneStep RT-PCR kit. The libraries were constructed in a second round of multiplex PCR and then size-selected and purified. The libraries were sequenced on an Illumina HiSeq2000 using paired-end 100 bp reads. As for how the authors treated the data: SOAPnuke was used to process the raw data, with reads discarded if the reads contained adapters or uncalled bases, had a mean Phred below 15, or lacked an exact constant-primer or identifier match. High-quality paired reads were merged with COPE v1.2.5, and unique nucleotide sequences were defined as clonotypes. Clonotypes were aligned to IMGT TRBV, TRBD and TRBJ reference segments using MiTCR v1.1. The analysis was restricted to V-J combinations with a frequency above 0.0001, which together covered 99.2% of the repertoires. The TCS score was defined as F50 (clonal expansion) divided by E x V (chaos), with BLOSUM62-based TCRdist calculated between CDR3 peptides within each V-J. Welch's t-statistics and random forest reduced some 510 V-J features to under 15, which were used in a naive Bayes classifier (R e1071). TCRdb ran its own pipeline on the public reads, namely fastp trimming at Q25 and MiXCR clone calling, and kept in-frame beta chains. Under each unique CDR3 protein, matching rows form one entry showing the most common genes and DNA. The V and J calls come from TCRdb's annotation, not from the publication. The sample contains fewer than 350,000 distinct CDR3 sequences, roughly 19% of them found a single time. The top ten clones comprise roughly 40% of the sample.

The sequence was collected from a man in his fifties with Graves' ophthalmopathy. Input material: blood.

The sequenced DNA: TGTGCCAGCAGCGATCCTCTAGAGGGGGGTGAGCAGTACTTC. Translated, this gives CASSDPLEGGEQYF. The chain links TRBV3-1 with TRBJ2-7; the D segment might be TRBD1 or TRBD2, since each matches 6 bases. The CDR3 contains 14 residues, cysteine and phenylalanine counted. This entry keeps only the CDR3 DNA: 42 bases, framed from base 1. CDR1 and CDR2, per the germline V gene (reference sequence), are LGHDT and YNNKEL. At the junction V is shortened by 5 bases and J by 7 bases, with 18 bases in between.